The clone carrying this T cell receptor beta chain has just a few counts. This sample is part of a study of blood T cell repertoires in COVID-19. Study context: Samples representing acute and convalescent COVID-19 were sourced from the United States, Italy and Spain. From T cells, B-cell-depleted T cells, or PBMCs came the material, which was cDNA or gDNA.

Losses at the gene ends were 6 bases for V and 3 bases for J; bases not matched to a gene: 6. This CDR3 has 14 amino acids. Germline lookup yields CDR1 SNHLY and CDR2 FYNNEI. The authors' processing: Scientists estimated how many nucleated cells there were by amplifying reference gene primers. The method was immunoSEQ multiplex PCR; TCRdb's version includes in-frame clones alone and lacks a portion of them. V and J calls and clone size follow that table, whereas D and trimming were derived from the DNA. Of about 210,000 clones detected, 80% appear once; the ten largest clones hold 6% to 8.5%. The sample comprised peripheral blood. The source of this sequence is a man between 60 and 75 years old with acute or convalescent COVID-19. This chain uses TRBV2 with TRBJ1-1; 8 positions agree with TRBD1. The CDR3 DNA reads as TGTGCCAGCAGGGGGGACAGGAGGGACACTGAAGCTTTCTTT. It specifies CASRGDRRDTEAFF.